This TCR beta chain came from a study of blood T cell repertoires in COVID-19. Background on the study: The study drew acute and convalescent COVID-19 samples from the United States, Italy and Spain. T cells, B-cell-depleted T cells, or PBMCs supplied cDNA or gDNA.

Authors' processing steps: Reference gene primers were amplified, and this amplification served to estimate nucleated cell counts. This table comes from immunoSEQ multiplex PCR, and its TCRdb copy is limited to in-frame clones, with some not included. V and J calls and clone size are copied from that table; D and trimming were computed from the DNA. The sample includes tens of thousands of clones, about 75% seen only once; the top ten take roughly 23%. This clone has only a few counts. Trimming took 2 bases from V and 10 from J, leaving 12 bases between them. Germline CDR1 reads SEHNR; CDR2 reads FQNEAQ (reference sequence). The CDR3 consists of 13 residues.

The receptor was isolated from a man over 45 with active or convalescent COVID-19. The chain uses TRBV7-9 and TRBJ2-1; the D is unclear. The sequenced sample consisted of peripheral blood. The CDR3 bases are TGTGCCAGCAGCTTACTAAGTGTTTTGGAGCAGTTCTTC. As protein: CASSLLSVLEQFF.